This T cell receptor beta chain was recovered during a study of identical twins. Study conclusions and caveats: Invariant cells of the MAIT and iNKT types might have partly distorted the zero-insertion analyses.

Among all donors, each was a healthy Caucasian. This clonotype was detected many times. The antigen remains unidentified. Unique molecular identifiers were present on the cDNA, and a universal primer site came from template switching. TCRdb redid the calling of the 5' RACE reads with MiXCR, one entry per CDR3 protein. In the table there are fewer than 550,000 distinct CDR3 sequences, roughly 15% of which are singletons. This sample was also put to use in a study of yellow fever vaccine responses in identical twins.

The material sequenced was CD4+ T cells sorted from blood. This clonotype was obtained from a woman younger than 30 in good health.

CDR3 DNA: TGTGCCAGCAGTTTTCGGGGGTTGACCGGGGAGCTGTTTTTT. Translation gives CASSFRGLTGELFF. This chain joins TRBV12-3 or TRBV12-4 and TRBJ2-2; D perhaps matches TRBD2 (6 bases). V was cut by 3 bases and J by 5 bases, with 10 bases left in between. The CDR3 sequence is 14 residues long.